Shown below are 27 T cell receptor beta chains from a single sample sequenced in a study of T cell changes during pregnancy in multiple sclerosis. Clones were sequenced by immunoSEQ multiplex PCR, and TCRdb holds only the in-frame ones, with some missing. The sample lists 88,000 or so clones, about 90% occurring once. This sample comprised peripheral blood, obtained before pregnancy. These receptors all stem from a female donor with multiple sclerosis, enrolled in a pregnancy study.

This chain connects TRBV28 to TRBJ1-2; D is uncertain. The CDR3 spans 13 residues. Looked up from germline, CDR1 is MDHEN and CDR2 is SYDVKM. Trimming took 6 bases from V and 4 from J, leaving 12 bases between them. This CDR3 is CASSLRGSYGYTF. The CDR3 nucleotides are TGTGCCAGCAGCCTCAGAGGGAGCTATGGCTACACCTTC.

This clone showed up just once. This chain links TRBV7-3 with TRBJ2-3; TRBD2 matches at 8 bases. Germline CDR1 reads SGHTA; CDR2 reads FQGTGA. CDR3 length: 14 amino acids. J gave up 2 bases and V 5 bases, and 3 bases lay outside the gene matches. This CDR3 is CASSPGGDTDTQYF. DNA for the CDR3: TGTGCCAGCAGCCCCGGGGGGGACACAGATACGCAGTATTTT.

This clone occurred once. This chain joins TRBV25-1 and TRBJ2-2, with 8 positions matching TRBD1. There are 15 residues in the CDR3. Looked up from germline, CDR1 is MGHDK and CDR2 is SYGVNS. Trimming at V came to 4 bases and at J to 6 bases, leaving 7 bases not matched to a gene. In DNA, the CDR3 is TGTGCCAGCAGTGCGGCAGGGGGCGCGGCCGGGGAGCTGTTTTTT. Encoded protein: CASSAAGGAAGELFF. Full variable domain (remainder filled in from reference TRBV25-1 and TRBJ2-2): EADIYQTPRYLVIGTGKKITLECSQTMGHDKMYWYQQDPGMELHLIHYSYGVNSTEKGDLSSESTVSRIRTEHFPLTLESARPSHTSQYLCASSAAGGAAGELFFGEGSRLTVL.

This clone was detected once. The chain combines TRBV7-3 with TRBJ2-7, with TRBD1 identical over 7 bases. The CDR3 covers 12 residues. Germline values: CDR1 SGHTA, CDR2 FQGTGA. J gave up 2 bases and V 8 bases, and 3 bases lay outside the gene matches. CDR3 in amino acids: CASGTATYEQYF. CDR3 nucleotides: TGTGCCAGCGGGACAGCGACCTACGAGCAGTACTTC.

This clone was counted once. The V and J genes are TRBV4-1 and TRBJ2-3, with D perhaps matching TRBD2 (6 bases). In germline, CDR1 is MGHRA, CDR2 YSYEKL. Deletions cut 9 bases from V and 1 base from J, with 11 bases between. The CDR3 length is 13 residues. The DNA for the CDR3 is TGCGCCAGTCGGACGGGAGGCACAGATACGCAGTATTTT. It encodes CASRTGGTDTQYF.

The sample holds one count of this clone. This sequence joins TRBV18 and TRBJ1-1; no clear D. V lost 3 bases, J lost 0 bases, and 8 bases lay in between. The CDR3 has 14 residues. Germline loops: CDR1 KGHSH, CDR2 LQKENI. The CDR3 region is CASSPSGMNTEAFF. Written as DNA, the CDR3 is TGTGCCAGCTCACCCTCCGGGATGAACACTGAAGCTTTCTTT.

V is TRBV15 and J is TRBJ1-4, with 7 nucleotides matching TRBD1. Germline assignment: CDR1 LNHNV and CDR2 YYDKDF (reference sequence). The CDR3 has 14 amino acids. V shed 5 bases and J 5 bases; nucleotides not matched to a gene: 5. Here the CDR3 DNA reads TGTGCCACCAGCGGAGGGGGCCAAAATGAAAAACTGTTTTTT. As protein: CATSGGGQNEKLFF.

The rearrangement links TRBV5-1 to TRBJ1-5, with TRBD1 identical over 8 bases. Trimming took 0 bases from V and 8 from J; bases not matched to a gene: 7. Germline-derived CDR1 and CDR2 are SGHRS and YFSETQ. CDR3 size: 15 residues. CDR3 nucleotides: TGCGCCAGCAGCTTGGGAGGGACAGGTGGGGAGCCCCAGCATTTT. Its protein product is CASSLGGTGGEPQHF. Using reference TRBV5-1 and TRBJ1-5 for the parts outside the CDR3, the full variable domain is KAGVTQTPRYLIKTRGQQVTLSCSPISGHRSVSWYQQTPGQGLQFLFEYFSETQRNKGNFPGRFSGRQFSNSRSEMNVSTLELGDSALYLCASSLGGTGGEPQHFGDGTRLSIL.

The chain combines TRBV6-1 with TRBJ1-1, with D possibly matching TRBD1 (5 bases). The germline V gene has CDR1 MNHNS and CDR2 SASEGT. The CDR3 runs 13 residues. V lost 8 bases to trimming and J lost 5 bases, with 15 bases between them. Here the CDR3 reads CASRAGTGTEAFF. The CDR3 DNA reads TGTGCCAGCCGGGCGGGGACGGGAACTGAAGCTTTCTTT.

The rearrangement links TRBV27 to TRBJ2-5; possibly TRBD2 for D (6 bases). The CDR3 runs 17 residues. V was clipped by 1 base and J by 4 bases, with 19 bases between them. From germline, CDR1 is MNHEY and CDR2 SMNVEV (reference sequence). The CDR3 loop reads CASSLFGASVGPETQYF. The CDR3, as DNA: TGTGCCAGCAGTTTATTTGGGGCTAGCGTCGGTCCAGAGACCCAGTACTTC.

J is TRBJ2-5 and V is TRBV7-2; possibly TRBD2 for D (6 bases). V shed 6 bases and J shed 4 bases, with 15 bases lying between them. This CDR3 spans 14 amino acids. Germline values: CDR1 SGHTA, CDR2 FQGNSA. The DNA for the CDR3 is TGTGCCAGCAGTCTTAGGAGGGGCTTAGAGACCCAGTACTTC. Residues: CASSLRRGLETQYF.

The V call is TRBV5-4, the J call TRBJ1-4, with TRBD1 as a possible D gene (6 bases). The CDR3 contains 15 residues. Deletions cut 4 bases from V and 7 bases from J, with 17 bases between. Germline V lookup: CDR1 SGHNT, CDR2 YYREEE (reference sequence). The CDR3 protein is CASSMGAPGSEKLFF. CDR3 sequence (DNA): TGTGCCAGCAGCATGGGGGCGCCTGGGTCTGAAAAACTGTTTTTT.

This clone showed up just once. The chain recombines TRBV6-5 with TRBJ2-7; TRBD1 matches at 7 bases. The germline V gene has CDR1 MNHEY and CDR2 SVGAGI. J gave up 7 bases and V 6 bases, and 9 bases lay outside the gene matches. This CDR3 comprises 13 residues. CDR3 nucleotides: TGTGCCAGCAGCTGGACAGGCTTTAGTGAGCAGTACTTC. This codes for CASSWTGFSEQYF.

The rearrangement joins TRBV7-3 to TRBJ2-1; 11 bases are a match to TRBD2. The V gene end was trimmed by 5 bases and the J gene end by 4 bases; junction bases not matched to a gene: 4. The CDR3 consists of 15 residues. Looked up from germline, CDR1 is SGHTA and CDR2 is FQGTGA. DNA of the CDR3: TGTGCCAGCAGCCTGGGACTAGCGGCTTACAATGAGCAGTTCTTC. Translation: CASSLGLAAYNEQFF.

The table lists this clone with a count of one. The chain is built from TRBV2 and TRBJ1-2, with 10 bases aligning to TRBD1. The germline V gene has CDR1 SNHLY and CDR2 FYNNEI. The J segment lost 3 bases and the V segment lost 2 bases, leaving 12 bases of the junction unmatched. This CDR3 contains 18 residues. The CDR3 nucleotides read TGTGCCAGCAGTGAACTTGGACAGGGGGGTAGTTCTTACTATGGCTACACCTTC. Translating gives CASSELGQGGSSYYGYTF.

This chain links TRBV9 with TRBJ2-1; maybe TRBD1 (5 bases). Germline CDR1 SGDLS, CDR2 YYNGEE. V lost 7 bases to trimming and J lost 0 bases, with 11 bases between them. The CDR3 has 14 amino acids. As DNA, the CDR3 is TGTGCCAGCGGAACAGGACCCTCCTACAATGAGCAGTTCTTC. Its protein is CASGTGPSYNEQFF.

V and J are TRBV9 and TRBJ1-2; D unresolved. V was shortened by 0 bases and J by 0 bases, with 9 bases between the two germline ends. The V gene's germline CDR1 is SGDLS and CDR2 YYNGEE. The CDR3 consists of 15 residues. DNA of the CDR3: TGTGCCAGCAGCGTAGACGTGACAACTAACTATGGCTACACCTTC. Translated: CASSVDVTTNYGYTF.

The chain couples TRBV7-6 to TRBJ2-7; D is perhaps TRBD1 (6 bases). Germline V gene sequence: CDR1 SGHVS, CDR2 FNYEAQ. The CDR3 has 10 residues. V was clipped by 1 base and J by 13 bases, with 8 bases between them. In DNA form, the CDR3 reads TGTGCCAGCAGCTTAGACAGGGATTACTTC. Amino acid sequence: CASSLDRDYF.

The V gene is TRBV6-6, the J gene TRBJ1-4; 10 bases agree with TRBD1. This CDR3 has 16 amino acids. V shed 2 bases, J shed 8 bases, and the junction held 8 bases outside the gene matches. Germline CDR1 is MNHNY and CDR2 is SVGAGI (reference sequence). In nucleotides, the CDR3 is TGTGCCAGCAGTTACAAGGGACAGGGGAGATGGGAAAAACTGTTTTTT. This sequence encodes CASSYKGQGRWEKLFF.

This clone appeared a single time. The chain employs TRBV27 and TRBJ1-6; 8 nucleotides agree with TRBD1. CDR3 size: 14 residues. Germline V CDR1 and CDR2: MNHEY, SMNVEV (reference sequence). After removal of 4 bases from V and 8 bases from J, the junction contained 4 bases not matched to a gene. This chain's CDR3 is CASSYRTGHSPLHF. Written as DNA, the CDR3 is TGTGCCAGCAGTTATAGGACAGGGCATTCACCCCTCCACTTT.

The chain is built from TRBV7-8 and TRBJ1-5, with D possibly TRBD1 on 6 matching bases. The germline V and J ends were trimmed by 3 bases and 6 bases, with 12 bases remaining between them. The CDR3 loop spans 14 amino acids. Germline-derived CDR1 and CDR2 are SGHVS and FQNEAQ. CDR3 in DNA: TGTGCCAGCAGCTTTGGGGCAGGGGCTCAGCCCCAGCATTTT. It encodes CASSFGAGAQPQHF. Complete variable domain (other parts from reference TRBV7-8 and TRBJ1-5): GAGVSQSPRYKVAKRGQDVALRCDPISGHVSLFWYQQALGQGPEFLTYFQNEAQLDKSGLPSDRFFAERPEGSVSTLKIQRTQQEDSAVYLCASSFGAGAQPQHFGDGTRLSIL.

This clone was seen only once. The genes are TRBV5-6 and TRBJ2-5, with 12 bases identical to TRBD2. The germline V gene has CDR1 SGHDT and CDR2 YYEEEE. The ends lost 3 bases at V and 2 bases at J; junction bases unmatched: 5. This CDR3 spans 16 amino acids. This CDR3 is CASSYGLAGPQETQYF. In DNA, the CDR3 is TGTGCCAGCAGCTACGGACTAGCGGGGCCACAAGAGACCCAGTACTTC.

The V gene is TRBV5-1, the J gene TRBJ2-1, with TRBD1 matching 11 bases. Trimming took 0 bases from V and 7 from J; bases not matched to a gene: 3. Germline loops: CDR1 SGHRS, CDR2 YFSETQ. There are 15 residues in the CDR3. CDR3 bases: TGCGCCAGCAGCTTGGCCGGGACAGGGGGTAATGAGCAGTTCTTC. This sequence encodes CASSLAGTGGNEQFF.

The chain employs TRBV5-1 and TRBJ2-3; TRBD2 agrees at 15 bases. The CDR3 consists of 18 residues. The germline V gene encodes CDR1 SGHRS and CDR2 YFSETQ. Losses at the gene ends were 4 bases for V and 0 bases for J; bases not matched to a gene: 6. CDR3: CASSVPGLAGGSTDTQYF. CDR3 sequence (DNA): TGCGCCAGCAGCGTCCCGGGACTAGCGGGGGGTAGCACAGATACGCAGTATTTT.

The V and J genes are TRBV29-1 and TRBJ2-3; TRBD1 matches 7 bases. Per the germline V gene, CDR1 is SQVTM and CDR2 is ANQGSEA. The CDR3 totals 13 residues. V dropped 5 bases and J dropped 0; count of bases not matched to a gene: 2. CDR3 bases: TGCAGCGTTCAGGGGGAGAGCACAGATACGCAGTATTTT. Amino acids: CSVQGESTDTQYF.

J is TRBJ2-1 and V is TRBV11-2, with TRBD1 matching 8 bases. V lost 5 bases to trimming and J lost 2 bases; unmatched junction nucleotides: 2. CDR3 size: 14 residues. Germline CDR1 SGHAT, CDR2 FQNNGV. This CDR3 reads CASSQGAAYNEQFF. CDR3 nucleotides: TGTGCCAGCAGCCAGGGGGCAGCCTACAATGAGCAGTTCTTC.

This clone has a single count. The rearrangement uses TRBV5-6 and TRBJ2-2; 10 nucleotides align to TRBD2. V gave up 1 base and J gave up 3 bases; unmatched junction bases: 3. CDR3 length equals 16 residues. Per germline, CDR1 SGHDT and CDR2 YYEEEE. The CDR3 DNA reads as TGTGCCAGCAGCTTGCTAGCGGGGGAGTACACCGGGGAGCTGTTTTTT. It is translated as CASSLLAGEYTGELFF.